This T cell receptor beta chain appears in the sequencing data of a study of technical replicates of blood from a few donors. The V end lost 0 bases, the J end lost 0 bases, and 8 bases lay between the germline ends. The CDR3 has 15 amino acids. Germline V lookup: CDR1 LGHNA, CDR2 YSLEER. Data came from immunoSEQ multiplex PCR; TCRdb stores just in-frame clones and leaves some out. The sample yields roughly 79,000 clones, 81% seen once. V is TRBV4-3 and J is TRBJ1-2; D ambiguous. This receptor was taken from a human donor in good health. Some clones in this sample may be carry-over from other donors' samples. The sequenced sample consisted of PBMCs. The DNA for the CDR3 is TGCGCCAGCAGCCAAGATACAGCTCCTAACTATGGCTACACCTTC. The encoded protein is CASSQDTAPNYGYTF.